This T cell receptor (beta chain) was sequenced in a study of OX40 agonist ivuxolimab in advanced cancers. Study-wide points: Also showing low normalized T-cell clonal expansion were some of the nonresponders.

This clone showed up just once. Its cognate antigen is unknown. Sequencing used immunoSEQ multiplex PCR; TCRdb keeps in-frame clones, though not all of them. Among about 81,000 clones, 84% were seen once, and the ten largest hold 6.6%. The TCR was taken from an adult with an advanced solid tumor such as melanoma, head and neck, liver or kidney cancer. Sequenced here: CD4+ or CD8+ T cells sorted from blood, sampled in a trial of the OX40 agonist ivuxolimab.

For the CDR3, the DNA is TGTGCCAGCAGCGGAATAGCCAGCGGGTCCTACAATGAGCAGTTCTTC. Residues: CASSGIASGSYNEQFF. The V call is TRBV5-4, the J call TRBJ2-1; the D gene is possibly TRBD2 (6 bases). Germline CDR1 reads SGHNT; CDR2 reads YYREEE (reference sequence). V was shortened by 4 bases and J by 1 base, with 15 bases between the two germline ends. This CDR3 region has 16 residues.